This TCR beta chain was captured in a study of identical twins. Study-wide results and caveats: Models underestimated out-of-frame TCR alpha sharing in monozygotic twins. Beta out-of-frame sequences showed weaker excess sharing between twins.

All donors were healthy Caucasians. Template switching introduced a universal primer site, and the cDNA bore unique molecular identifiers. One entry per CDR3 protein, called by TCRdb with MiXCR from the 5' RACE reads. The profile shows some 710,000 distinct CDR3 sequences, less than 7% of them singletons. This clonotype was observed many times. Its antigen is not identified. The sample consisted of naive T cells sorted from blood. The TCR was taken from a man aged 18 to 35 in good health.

The CDR3 region is CASSPNGGYEQYV. The CDR3 nucleotides are TGTGCCAGCAGCCCCAACGGGGGCTACGAGCAGTACGTC. The rearrangement joins TRBV6-6 to TRBJ2-7, with D possibly being TRBD2 (6 bases). The CDR3 runs to 13 residues. Germline V CDR1 and CDR2: MNHNY, SVGAGI (reference sequence). The V and J ends lost 6 bases and 3 bases respectively, with 12 bases between them.